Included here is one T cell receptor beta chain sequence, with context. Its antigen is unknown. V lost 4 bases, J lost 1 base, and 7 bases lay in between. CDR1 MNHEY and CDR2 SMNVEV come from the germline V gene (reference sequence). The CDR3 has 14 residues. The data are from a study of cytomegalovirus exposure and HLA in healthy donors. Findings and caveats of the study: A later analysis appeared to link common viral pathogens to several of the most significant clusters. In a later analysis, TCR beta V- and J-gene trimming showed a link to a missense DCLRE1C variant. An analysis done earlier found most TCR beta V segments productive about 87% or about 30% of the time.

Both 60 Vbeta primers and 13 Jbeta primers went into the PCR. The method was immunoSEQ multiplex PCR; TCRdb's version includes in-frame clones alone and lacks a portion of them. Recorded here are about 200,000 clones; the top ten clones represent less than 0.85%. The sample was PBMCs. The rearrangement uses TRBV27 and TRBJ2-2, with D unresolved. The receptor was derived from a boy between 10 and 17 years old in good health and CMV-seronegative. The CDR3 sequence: CASSSDLNTGELFF. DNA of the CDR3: TGTGCCAGCAGTTCAGACTTGAACACCGGGGAGCTGTTTTTT.